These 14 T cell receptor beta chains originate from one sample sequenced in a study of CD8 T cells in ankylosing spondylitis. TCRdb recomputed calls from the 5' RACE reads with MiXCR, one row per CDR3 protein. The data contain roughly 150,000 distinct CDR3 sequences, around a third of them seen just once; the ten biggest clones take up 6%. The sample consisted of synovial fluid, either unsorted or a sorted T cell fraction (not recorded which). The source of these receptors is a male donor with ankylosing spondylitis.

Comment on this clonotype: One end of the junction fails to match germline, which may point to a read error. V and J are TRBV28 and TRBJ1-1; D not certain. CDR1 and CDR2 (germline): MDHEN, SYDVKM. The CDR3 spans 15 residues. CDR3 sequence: CAGRRGGTEPDEAFF. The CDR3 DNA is TGTGCCGGCAGGCGGGGTGGCACGGAACCCGATGAAGCTTTCTTT.

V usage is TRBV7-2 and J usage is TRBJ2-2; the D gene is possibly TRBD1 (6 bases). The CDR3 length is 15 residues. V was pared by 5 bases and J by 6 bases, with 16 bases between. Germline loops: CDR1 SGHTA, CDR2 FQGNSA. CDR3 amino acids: CASSPGVARPGELFF. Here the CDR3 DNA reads TGTGCCAGCAGCCCAGGGGTAGCGAGGCCCGGGGAGCTGTTTTTT.

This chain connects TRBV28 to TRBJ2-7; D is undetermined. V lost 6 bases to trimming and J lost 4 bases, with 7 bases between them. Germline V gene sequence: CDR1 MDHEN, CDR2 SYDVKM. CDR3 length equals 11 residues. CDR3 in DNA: TGTGCCAGCAGGGATTGGTACGAGCAGTACTTC. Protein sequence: CASRDWYEQYF.

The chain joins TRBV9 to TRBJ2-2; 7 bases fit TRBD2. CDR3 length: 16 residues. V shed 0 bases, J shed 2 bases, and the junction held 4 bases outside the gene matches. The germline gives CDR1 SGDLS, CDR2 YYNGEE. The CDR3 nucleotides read TGTGCCAGCAGCGTAGAGCCAGCGGGAAACACCGGGGAGCTGTTTTTT. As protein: CASSVEPAGNTGELFF.

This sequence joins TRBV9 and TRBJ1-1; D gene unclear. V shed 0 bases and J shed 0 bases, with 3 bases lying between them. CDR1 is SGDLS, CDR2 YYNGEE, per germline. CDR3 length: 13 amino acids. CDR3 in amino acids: CASSVVMNTEAFF. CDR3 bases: TGTGCCAGCAGCGTAGTTATGAACACTGAAGCTTTCTTT.

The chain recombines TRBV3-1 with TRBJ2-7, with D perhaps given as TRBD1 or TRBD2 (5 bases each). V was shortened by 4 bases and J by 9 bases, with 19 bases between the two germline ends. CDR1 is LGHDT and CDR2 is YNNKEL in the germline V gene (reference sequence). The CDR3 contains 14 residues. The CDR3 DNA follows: TGTGCCAGCAGCCCCTCCGGGGCTGAGGCGATGCAGTACTTC. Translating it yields CASSPSGAEAMQYF.

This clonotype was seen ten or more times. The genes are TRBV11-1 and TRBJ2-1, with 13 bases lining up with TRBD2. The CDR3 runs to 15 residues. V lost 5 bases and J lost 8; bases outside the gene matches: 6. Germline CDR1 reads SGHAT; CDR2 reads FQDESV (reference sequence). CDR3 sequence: CASSKLAGGPHEQFF. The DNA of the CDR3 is TGTGCCAGCAGCAAACTAGCGGGAGGGCCCCATGAGCAGTTCTTC. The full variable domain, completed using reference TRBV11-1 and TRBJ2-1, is EAEVAQSPRYKITEKSQAVAFWCDPISGHATLYWYRQILGQGPELLVQFQDESVVDDSQLPKDRFSAERLKGVDSTLKIQPAELGDSAMYLCASSKLAGGPHEQFFGPGTRLTVL.

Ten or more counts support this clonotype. The CDR3 bases are TGTGCCAGCAGCTTGGTTCAGGGGTTAAGCAATCAGCCCCAGCATTTT. Protein: CASSLVQGLSNQPQHF. The V gene is TRBV5-5, the J gene TRBJ1-5; D perhaps matches TRBD1 (6 bases). CDR1 SGHKS and CDR2 YYEKEE come from the germline V gene (reference sequence). The CDR3 has 16 amino acids. V lost 0 bases and J lost 1, with 11 bases in between.

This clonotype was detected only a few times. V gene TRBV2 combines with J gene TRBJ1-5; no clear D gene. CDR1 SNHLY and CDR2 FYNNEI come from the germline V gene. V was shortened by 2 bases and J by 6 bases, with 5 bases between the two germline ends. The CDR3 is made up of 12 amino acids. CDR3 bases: TGTGCCAGCAGTGAACCCGTTCAGCCCCAGCATTTT. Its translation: CASSEPVQPQHF.

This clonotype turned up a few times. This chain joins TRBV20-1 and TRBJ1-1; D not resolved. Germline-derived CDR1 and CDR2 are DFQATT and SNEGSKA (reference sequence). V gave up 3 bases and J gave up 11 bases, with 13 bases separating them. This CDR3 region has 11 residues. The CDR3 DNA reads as TGCAGTGCTAGCAACGTTGATCAGGCTTTCTTT. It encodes CSASNVDQAFF.

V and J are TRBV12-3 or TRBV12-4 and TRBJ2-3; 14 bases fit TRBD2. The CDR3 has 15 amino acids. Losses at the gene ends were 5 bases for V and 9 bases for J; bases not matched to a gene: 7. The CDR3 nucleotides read TGTGCCAGCAGTAGGGGGACTAGCGGGAGAGAGACGCAGTATTTT. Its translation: CASSRGTSGRETQYF.

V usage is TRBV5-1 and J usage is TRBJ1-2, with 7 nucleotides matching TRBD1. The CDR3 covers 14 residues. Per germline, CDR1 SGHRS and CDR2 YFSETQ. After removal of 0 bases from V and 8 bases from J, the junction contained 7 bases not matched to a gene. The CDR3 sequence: CASSLDTGERGYTF. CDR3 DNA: TGCGCCAGCAGCTTGGATACAGGGGAAAGAGGCTACACCTTC. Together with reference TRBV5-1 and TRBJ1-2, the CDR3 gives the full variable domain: KAGVTQTPRYLIKTRGQQVTLSCSPISGHRSVSWYQQTPGQGLQFLFEYFSETQRNKGNFPGRFSGRQFSNSRSEMNVSTLELGDSALYLCASSLDTGERGYTFGSGTRLTVV.

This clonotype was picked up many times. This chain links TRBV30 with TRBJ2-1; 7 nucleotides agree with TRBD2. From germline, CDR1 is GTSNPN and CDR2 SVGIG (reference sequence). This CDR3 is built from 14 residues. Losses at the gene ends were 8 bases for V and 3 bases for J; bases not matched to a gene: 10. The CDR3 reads CAVPGGGGYNEQFF. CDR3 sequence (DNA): TGTGCCGTCCCTGGCGGGGGAGGCTACAATGAGCAGTTCTTC.

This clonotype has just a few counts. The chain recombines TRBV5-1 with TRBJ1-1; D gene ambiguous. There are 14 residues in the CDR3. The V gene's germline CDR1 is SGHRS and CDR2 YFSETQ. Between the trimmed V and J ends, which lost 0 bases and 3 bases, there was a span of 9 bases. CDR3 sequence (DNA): TGCGCCAGCAGCTTGGACGGTGGGTACACTGAAGCTTTCTTT. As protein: CASSLDGGYTEAFF.